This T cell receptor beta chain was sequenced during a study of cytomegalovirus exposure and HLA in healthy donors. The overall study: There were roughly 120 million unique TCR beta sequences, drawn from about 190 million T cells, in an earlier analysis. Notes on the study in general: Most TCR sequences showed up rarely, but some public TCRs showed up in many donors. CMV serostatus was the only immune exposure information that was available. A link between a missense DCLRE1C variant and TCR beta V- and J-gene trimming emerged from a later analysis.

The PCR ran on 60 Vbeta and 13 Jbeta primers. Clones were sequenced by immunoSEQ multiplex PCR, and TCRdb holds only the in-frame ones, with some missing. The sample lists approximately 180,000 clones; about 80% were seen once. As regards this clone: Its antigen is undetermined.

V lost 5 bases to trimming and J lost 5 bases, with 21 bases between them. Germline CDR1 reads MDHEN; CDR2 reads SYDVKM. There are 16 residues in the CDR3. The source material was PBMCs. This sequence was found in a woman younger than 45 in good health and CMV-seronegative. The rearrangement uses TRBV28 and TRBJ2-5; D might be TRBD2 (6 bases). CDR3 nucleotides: TGTGCCAGCAGTGCCCTACGGCGGGATGGGGGGGAGACCCAGTACTTC. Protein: CASSALRRDGGETQYF.